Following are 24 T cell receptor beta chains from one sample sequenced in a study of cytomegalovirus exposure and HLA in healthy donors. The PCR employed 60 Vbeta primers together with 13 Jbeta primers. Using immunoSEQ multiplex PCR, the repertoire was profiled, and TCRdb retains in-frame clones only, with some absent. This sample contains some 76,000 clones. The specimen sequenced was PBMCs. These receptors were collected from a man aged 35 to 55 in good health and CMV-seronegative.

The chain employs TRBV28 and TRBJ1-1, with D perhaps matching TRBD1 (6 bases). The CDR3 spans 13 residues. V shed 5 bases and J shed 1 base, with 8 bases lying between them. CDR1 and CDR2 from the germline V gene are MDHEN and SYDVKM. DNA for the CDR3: TGTGCCAGCAGTCCGGGACAGAACACTGAAGCTTTCTTT. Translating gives CASSPGQNTEAFF.

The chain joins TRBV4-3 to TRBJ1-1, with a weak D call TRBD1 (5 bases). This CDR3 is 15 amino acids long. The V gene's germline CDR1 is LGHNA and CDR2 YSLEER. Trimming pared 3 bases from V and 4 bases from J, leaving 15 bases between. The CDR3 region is CASSQPGPVGTEAFF. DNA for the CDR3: TGCGCCAGCAGCCAGCCAGGGCCTGTGGGCACTGAAGCTTTCTTT.

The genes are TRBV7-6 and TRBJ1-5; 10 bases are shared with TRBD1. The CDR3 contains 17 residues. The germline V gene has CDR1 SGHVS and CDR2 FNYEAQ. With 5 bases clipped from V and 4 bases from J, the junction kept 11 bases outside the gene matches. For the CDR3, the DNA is TGTGCCAGCAGCCCTCGGACAGGGGGGTATGAAAATCAGCCCCAGCATTTT. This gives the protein CASSPRTGGYENQPQHF.

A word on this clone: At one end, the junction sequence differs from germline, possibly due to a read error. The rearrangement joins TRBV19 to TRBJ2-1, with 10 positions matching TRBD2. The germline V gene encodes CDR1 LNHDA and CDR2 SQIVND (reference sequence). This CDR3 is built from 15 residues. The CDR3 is CASMALAGSYNGQFF. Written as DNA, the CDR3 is TGTGCCAGTATGGCACTAGCGGGATCCTACAATGGGCAGTTCTTC.

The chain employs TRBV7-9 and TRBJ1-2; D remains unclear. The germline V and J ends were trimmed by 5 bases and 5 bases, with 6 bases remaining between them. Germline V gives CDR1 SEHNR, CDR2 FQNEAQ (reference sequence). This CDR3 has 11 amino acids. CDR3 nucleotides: TGTGCCAGCAGCCCCACTTATGGCTACACCTTC. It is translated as CASSPTYGYTF.

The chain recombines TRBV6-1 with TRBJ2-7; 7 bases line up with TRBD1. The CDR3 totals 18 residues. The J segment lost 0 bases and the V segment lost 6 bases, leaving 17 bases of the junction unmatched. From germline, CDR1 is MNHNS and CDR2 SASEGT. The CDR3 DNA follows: TGTGCCAGCAGAGAACCGGGACAGAATTACCTTAGCTCCTACGAGCAGTACTTC. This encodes CASREPGQNYLSSYEQYF.

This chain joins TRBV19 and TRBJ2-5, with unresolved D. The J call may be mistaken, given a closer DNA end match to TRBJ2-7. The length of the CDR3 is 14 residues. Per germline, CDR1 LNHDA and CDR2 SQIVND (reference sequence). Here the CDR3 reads CASSIAGLTYEQYF. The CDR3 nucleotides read TGTGCCAGTAGTATAGCTGGGCTGACCTACGAGCAGTACTTC.

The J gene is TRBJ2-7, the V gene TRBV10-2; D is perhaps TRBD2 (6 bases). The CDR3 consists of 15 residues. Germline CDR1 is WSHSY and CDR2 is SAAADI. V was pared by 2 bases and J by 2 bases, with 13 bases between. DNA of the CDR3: TGCGCCAGCAGTGAGGCCTTGGCGGGACCCTACGAGCAGTACTTC. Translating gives CASSEALAGPYEQYF.

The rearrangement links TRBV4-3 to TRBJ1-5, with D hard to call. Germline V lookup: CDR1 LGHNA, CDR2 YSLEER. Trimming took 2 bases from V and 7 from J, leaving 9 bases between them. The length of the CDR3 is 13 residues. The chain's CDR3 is CASSQTSEQPQHF. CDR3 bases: TGCGCCAGCAGCCAAACCTCGGAGCAGCCCCAGCATTTT.

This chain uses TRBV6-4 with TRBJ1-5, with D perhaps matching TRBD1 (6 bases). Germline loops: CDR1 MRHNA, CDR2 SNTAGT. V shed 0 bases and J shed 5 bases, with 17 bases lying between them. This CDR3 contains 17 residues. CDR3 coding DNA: TGTGCCAGCAGTGACTCGAGGGAAAAGGGGGTGGATCAGCCCCAGCATTTT. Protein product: CASSDSREKGVDQPQHF.

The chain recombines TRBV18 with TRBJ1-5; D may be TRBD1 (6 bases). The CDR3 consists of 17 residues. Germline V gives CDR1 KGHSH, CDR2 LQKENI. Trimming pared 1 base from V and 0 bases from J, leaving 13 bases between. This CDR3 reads CASSPLRTDYSNQPQHF. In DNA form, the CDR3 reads TGTGCCAGCTCACCACTTAGGACAGATTATAGCAATCAGCCCCAGCATTTT.

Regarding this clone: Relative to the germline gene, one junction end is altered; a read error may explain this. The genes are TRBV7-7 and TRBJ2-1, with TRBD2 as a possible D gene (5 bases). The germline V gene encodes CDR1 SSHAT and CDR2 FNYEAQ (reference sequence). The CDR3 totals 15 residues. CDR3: CASSFSDGQINEQFF. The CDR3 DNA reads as TGTGCTAGCAGCTTTAGCGACGGGCAGATCAATGAGCAGTTCTTC.

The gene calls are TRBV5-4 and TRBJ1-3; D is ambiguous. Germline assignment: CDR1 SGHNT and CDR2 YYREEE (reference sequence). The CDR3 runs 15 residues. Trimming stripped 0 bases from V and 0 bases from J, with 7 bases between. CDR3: CASSLDLSSGNTIYF. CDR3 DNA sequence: TGTGCCAGCAGCTTGGACTTGAGCTCTGGAAACACCATATATTTT.

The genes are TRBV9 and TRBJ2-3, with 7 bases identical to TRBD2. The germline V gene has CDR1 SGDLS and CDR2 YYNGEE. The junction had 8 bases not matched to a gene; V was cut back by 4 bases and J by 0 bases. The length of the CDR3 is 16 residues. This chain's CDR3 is CASSIGGFSSTDTQYF. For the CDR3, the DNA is TGTGCCAGCAGCATCGGGGGGTTCAGTAGCACAGATACGCAGTATTTT.

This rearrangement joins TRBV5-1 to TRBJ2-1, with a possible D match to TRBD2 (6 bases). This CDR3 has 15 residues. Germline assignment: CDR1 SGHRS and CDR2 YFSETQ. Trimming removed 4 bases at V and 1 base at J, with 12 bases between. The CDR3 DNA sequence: TGCGCCAGCAGCCCGGGAGACTTGTCCTACAATGAGCAGTTCTTC. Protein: CASSPGDLSYNEQFF.

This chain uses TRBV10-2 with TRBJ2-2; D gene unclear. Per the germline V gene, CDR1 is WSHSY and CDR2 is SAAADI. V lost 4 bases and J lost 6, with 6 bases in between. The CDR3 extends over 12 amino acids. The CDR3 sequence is CASSAIPGELFF. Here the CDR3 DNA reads TGCGCCAGCAGTGCAATCCCCGGGGAGCTGTTTTTT.

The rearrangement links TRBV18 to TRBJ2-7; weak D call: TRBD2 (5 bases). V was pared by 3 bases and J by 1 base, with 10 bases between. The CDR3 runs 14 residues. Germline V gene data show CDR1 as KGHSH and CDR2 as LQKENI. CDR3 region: CASSPIRESYEQYF. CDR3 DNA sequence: TGTGCCAGCTCACCCATCCGGGAATCCTACGAGCAGTACTTC.

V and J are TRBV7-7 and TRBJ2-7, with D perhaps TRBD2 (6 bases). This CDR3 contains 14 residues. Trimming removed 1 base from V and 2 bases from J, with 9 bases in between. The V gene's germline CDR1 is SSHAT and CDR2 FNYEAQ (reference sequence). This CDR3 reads CASSLGGDAYEQYF. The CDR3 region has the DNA TGTGCCAGCAGCTTAGGGGGGGACGCCTACGAGCAGTACTTC.

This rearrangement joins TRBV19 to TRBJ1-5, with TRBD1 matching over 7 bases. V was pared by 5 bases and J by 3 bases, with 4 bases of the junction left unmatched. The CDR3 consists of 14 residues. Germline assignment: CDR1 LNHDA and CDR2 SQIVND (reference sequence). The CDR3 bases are TGTGCCAGTAGTCAGACAGGGTTCAATCAGCCCCAGCATTTT. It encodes CASSQTGFNQPQHF.

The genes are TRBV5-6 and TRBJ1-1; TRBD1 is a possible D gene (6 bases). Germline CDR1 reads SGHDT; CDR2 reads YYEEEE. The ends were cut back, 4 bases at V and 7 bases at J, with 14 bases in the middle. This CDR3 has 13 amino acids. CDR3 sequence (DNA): TGTGCCAGCAGCCGCTGGGAGGGGGATGAAGCTTTCTTT. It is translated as CASSRWEGDEAFF.

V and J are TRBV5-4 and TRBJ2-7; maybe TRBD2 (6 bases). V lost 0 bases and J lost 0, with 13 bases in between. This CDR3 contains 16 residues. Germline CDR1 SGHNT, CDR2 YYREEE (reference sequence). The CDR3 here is CASSLGGVVSSYEQYF. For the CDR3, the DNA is TGTGCCAGCAGCTTGGGGGGGGTGGTTAGCTCCTACGAGCAGTACTTC.

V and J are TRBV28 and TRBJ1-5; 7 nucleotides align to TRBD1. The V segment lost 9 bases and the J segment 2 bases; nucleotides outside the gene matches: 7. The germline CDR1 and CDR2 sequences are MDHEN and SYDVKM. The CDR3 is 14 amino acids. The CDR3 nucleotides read TGTGCCAGTTTACAGGGGCTCGGCAATCAGCCCCAGCATTTT. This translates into CASLQGLGNQPQHF.

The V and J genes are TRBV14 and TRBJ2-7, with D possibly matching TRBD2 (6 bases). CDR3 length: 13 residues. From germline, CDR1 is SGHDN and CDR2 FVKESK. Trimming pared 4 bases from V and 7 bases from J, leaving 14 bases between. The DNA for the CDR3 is TGTGCCAGCAGCCGTAGCGGTGTTAGTGAGCAGTACTTC. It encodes CASSRSGVSEQYF.

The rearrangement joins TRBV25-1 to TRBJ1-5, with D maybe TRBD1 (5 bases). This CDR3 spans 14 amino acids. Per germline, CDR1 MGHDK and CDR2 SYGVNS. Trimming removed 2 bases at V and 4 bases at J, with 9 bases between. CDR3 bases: TGTGCCAGCAGTGAAACAGGCCTAAATCAGCCCCAGCATTTT. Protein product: CASSETGLNQPQHF. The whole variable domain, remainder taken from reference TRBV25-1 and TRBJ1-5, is EADIYQTPRYLVIGTGKKITLECSQTMGHDKMYWYQQDPGMELHLIHYSYGVNSTEKGDLSSESTVSRIRTEHFPLTLESARPSHTSQYLCASSETGLNQPQHFGDGTRLSIL.